The clone carrying this T cell receptor (beta chain) has at least ten counts. The length of the CDR3 is 13 residues. Per germline, CDR1 SEHNR and CDR2 FQNEAQ (reference sequence). Trimming removed 6 bases at V and 3 bases at J, with 12 bases between. Unique molecular identifiers were built into the TCRbeta library. A single record per CDR3 protein comes from TCRdb applying MiXCR to the PCR reads. The sample holds 200,000 or so distinct CDR3 sequences, approximately 6.8% seen once. This entry comes from a study of T-cell reconstitution after alpha-beta-depleted transplantation in children. Specimen: PBMCs, collected before TCRalphabeta/CD19-depleted stem cell transplant. This rearrangement joins TRBV7-9 to TRBJ2-7, with D uncertain. The receptor was derived from a girl in the first two years of life with combined immunodeficiency, due to receive a stem cell transplant. The CDR3 reads CASRPPTRYEQYF. DNA for the CDR3: TGTGCCAGCAGACCCCCGACCCGCTACGAGCAGTACTTC.